The 17 T cell receptor beta chains below all came from one sample that was sequenced in a study of spatial heterogeneity in lung cancer (dated by TCRdb to the late 2010s). Their antigens are not known. The method was 5' RACE. Sequenced on a NextSeq 500. TCRdb itself trimmed the public reads at Q25 with fastp, ran MiXCR and retained productive beta chains. Every CDR3 protein is listed once, alongside the most common genes and DNA of its rows. The table for this sample lists 2,500 to 3,000 distinct CDR3 sequences; about half of them were counted only once. In total, the top ten clones hold less than 80% of the sample. The time point label, as the study defines it: sample taken at primary tumor resection. The full study reports these points: The number of expanded intratumoral alpha and beta TCRs correlated with the tumor nonsynonymous mutation count.

Sample: lung tumor tissue, taken at surgery. The source of these receptors is a male donor with early-stage non-small cell lung cancer.

About this clonotype: Being off target in a library aimed at alpha chains, this beta chain has a size of little meaning. V is TRBV5-1 and J is TRBJ2-2; D gene unclear. The CDR3 is 14 amino acids. V lost 0 bases to trimming and J lost 3 bases, with 6 bases between them. CDR1 is SGHRS and CDR2 is YFSETQ in the germline V gene. The DNA for the CDR3 is TGCGCCAGCAGCTTGGGAGATTACACCGGGGAGCTGTTTTTT. Protein sequence: CASSLGDYTGELFF.

As for this clonotype: Little can be read into the size of this beta chain, an off-target read in a library designed for alpha chains. The rearrangement uses TRBV7-4 and TRBJ1-6; D not resolved. This CDR3 region has 16 residues. Trimming shortened V by 5 bases and J by 9 bases, and 20 bases separated the two germline ends. Germline V gene sequence: CDR1 SGHVT, CDR2 SQSDAQ. Here the CDR3 DNA reads TGTGCCAGCAGCCCCCTATCACGGGTCGCCCGTTCACCCCTCCACTTT. It is translated as CASSPLSRVARSPLHF.

Remarks on this clonotype: Found in a library prepared for alpha chains, this beta chain is an off-target read, and its abundance has little meaning. The chain joins TRBV6-5 to TRBJ2-5; weak D call: TRBD2 (6 bases). The V and J ends lost 0 bases and 9 bases respectively, with 26 bases between them. CDR3 length: 18 residues. In germline, CDR1 is MNHEY, CDR2 SVGAGI. CDR3 nucleotides: TGTGCCAGCAGTTACTCGATGTTCAGGACCGACCTTGGGGAGGCCCAGTACTTC. Amino acid sequence: CASSYSMFRTDLGEAQYF.

This clonotype was observed a few times. This beta chain is a stray sequence in a library constructed for alpha chains; its clone size is not meaningful. The V and J genes are TRBV20-1 and TRBJ1-6, with D possibly TRBD1 on 6 matching bases. The germline V gene has CDR1 DFQATT and CDR2 SNEGSKA (reference sequence). The CDR3 totals 15 residues. The V gene lost 5 bases and the J gene lost 7 bases, with 18 bases spanning the gap. CDR3 loop: CSAYLGGPTNSPLHF. The CDR3 nucleotides read TGCAGTGCTTATCTAGGGGGACCGACCAATTCACCCCTCCACTTT.

This clonotype is categorized as large (0.1 to 1%). With the library built for alpha chains, this beta chain is off target and its frequency is not meaningful. The J gene is TRBJ2-7, the V gene TRBV6-5; D unresolved. The CDR3 sequence is 13 residues long. Trimming took 7 bases from V and 6 from J, leaving 16 bases between them. The V gene's germline CDR1 is MNHEY and CDR2 SVGAGI. The CDR3 reads CASTQSRRGEQYF. The CDR3 nucleotides read TGTGCCAGCACCCAAAGTAGGAGAGGCGAGCAGTACTTC.

In its sample, this clonotype is medium-sized (0.01 to 0.1%). Because this beta chain is a stray read in a library intended to capture alpha chains, its abundance should not be given much weight. The chain carries TRBV27 and TRBJ2-7; 11 nucleotides agree with TRBD2. The CDR3 covers 14 residues. Germline CDR1 reads MNHEY; CDR2 reads SMNVEV (reference sequence). With V trimmed by 5 bases and J by 6 bases, 6 bases remained unmatched. Here the CDR3 reads CASSILAGVGEQYF. Written as DNA, the CDR3 is TGTGCCAGCAGTATACTAGCGGGAGTTGGCGAGCAGTACTTC.

As concerns this clonotype: Found in a library prepared for alpha chains, this beta chain is an off-target read, and its abundance has little meaning. The rearrangement uses TRBV21-1 and TRBJ2-7; the D call in the table, TRBD1, was not verified against the DNA. TRBV21-1 is termed a pseudogene. CDR3 length: 10 residues. The CDR3 loop is CASPRWGQYF. The CDR3 nucleotides are TGTGCCAGCCCCCGGTGGGGGCAGTACTTC.

Notes on this clonotype: Because the library targeted alpha chains, this beta chain is an off-target read whose size means little. V is TRBV3-1 and J is TRBJ2-1; 13 nucleotides align to TRBD2. CDR3 length equals 16 residues. J lost 2 bases, V lost 4 bases, and 2 bases had no gene match. Germline CDR1 and CDR2: LGHDT and YNNKEL (reference sequence). This chain's CDR3 is CASSPGTSGAYNEQFF. DNA of the CDR3: TGTGCCAGCAGCCCCGGGACTAGCGGGGCCTACAATGAGCAGTTCTTC.

A note on this clonotype: This beta chain is off target for a library built for alpha chains, so its abundance means little. This sequence joins TRBV28 and TRBJ2-3; 10 nucleotides line up with TRBD2. Germline CDR1 MDHEN, CDR2 SYDVKM. CDR3 size: 15 residues. V lost 8 bases, J lost 3 bases, and 8 bases stayed unmatched. This CDR3 is CASGRASGGTDTQYF. DNA of the CDR3: TGTGCCAGCGGACGGGCTAGCGGGGGAACAGATACGCAGTATTTT. The full variable domain, with the rest looked up from reference TRBV28 and TRBJ2-3, is DVKVTQSSRYLVKRTGEKVFLECVQDMDHENMFWYRQDPGLGLRLIYFSYDVKMKEKGDIPEGYSVSREKKERFSLILESASTNQTSMYLCASGRASGGTDTQYFGPGTRLTVL.

This clonotype has just a few counts. The size of this beta chain means little, since it is a stray read in a library made for alpha chains. The rearrangement uses TRBV20-1 and TRBJ2-3; D could derive from TRBD1 or TRBD2 (6 bases each). V lost 1 base and J 2 bases, leaving 16 bases between the germline ends. Germline V gives CDR1 DFQATT, CDR2 SNEGSKA (reference sequence). This CDR3 has 16 amino acids. CDR3 sequence reads: CSARAPLRDTTDTQYF. CDR3 DNA sequence: TGCAGTGCTAGAGCCCCCCTGCGGGACACCACAGATACGCAGTATTTT.

As to this clonotype: This beta chain is an off-target read within a library intended for alpha chains, so its frequency means little. The rearrangement joins TRBV28 to TRBJ2-1; D is uncertain. The CDR3 sequence is 10 residues long. In germline, CDR1 is MDHEN, CDR2 SYDVKM. V was trimmed by 5 bases and J by 10 bases, leaving 6 bases between them. The CDR3 DNA sequence: TGTGCCAGCAGTCGGGTAGAGCAGTTCTTC. Protein product: CASSRVEQFF.

On this clonotype itself: Because this beta chain is a stray read in a library intended to capture alpha chains, its abundance should not be given much weight. This rearrangement joins TRBV5-1 to TRBJ2-3; D is undetermined. Trimming removed 6 bases from V and 4 bases from J, with 15 bases in between. CDR3 length: 14 amino acids. Germline assignment: CDR1 SGHRS and CDR2 YFSETQ. The CDR3 region is CASTYDSGADTQYF. The CDR3 bases are TGCGCCAGCACCTACGATAGTGGGGCAGATACGCAGTATTTT.

On this clonotype itself: Being off target in a library aimed at alpha chains, this beta chain has a size of little meaning. The chain couples TRBV3-1 to TRBJ2-1; D not resolved. Germline V lookup: CDR1 LGHDT, CDR2 YNNKEL (reference sequence). CDR3 size: 14 residues. V was trimmed by 0 bases and J by 4 bases, leaving 7 bases between them. The CDR3 loop is CASSQDHRYNEQFF. CDR3 DNA sequence: TGTGCCAGCAGCCAAGATCACCGATACAATGAGCAGTTCTTC.

This clonotype has more than one count but fewer than ten. This beta chain represents an off-target read in a library built for alpha chains; its size is of limited meaning. The rearrangement uses TRBV6-2 or TRBV6-3 and TRBJ2-2; D gene uncertain. The germline gives CDR1 MNHEY, CDR2 SVGEGT. CDR3 length: 13 residues. Trimming removed 2 bases at V and 5 bases at J, with 6 bases between. For the CDR3, the DNA is TGTGCCAGCAGTTACATACTGACCGGGGAGCTGTTTTTT. Amino acids: CASSYILTGELFF.

By frequency in the sample, this clonotype is medium-sized. Because this beta chain is a stray read in a library intended to capture alpha chains, its abundance should not be given much weight. The chain couples TRBV24-1 to TRBJ1-2; D is undetermined. Trimming pared 5 bases from V and 0 bases from J, leaving 6 bases between. CDR1 is KGHDR and CDR2 is SFDVKD in the germline V gene. This CDR3 contains 13 residues. The CDR3 nucleotides read TGTGCCACCAGTGTGATGCCTAACTATGGCTACACCTTC. It yields the protein CATSVMPNYGYTF.

This clonotype was detected once. The library was prepared for alpha chains; this beta chain is a stray read, so its frequency means little. The V and J genes are TRBV4-2 and TRBJ2-7, with a possible D match to TRBD2 (6 bases). The CDR3 sequence is 15 residues long. The V end was cut by 0 bases, the J end by 7 bases, with 16 bases between. CDR1 and CDR2 from the germline V gene are LGHNA and YNFKEQ. CDR3 in DNA: TGTGCCAGCAGCCAAGAAATAAGGAGGGCAGGAGAGCAGTACTTC. Translating it yields CASSQEIRRAGEQYF.

A remark on this clonotype: Since the library was made to target alpha chains, this beta chain is a stray read and its abundance is not meaningful. This chain uses TRBV6-2 or TRBV6-3 with TRBJ1-1; D remains unclear. Germline V lookup: CDR1 MNHEY, CDR2 SVGEGT. CDR3 size: 12 residues. V was trimmed by 0 bases and J by 7 bases, leaving 6 bases between them. Here the CDR3 reads CASSYSTIEAFF. CDR3 in DNA: TGTGCCAGCAGTTACTCGACAATTGAAGCTTTCTTT.